One T cell receptor (beta chain) is described in this entry. The target antigen is unknown. The CDR3 has 15 residues. Per the germline V gene, CDR1 is GTSNPN and CDR2 is SVGIG (reference sequence). Trimming removed 3 bases from V and 2 bases from J; junction bases left unmatched: 6. Assay: immunoSEQ multiplex PCR; the TCRdb copy retains only in-frame clones and omits some. This table holds 250,000 to 300,000 clones, about 86% found once. This sample was taken from a study of cytomegalovirus exposure and HLA in healthy donors. The study's findings and limits: The dataset shows that most TCR sequences were rare, while some public TCRs occurred in many donors.

The sequence came from a young woman in good health and CMV-seronegative. The rearrangement links TRBV30 to TRBJ2-3, with 9 bases matching TRBD2. Sequencing was carried out using PBMCs. The CDR3 protein is CAWSSLAGFTDTQYF. In DNA, the CDR3 is TGTGCCTGGAGCTCGCTAGCGGGATTCACAGATACGCAGTATTTT.